This entry describes one T cell receptor (beta chain). Antigen: not known. Using immunoSEQ multiplex PCR, the repertoire was profiled, and TCRdb retains in-frame clones only, with some absent. The table lists about 2.2 million clones, around 93% of them singletons, with 1.5% to 2% in the top ten. The data originate from a study of shared clonotypes between healthy human individuals. Broader study findings: Non-shared clonotypes had lower generation probabilities than those shared by all four donors. Rarefaction revealed incomplete sorted-subset sequencing despite large depth.

After removal of 5 bases from V and 5 bases from J, the junction contained 8 bases not matched to a gene. This CDR3 is built from 16 residues. Germline CDR1 and CDR2: MDHEN and SYDVKM. CD8 cells classed as naive were CD45RO-negative and positively selected for CCR7, excluding terminally differentiated effector memory CD45RA+ cells. This receptor was identified in a man between 18 and 35 years old in good health. Some clones in this sample may be carry-over from other donors' samples. The sequenced sample consisted of naive CD8+ T cells from PBMCs. J is TRBJ2-3 and V is TRBV28; 12 bases are shared with TRBD2. This CDR3 reads CASSPWTSGTGDTQYF. The CDR3 DNA reads as TGTGCCAGCAGTCCCTGGACTAGCGGGACTGGAGATACGCAGTATTTT.